This entry is about one T cell receptor beta chain. This CDR3 contains 14 residues. The germline V and J ends were trimmed by 5 bases and 4 bases, with 12 bases remaining between them. Germline CDR1 and CDR2: SGHTA and FQGNSA. This sample is drawn from a study of shared clonotypes between healthy human individuals. The protocol was immunoSEQ multiplex PCR, while the TCRdb copy is restricted to in-frame clones and leaves out a portion. Of over a million clones listed, 98% are singletons. The source material was naive CD4+ T cells sorted from blood. Subset meaning: CD45RA+ positively selected. The gene calls are TRBV7-2 and TRBJ2-1, with D maybe TRBD1 (6 bases). This TCR was recovered from a man aged 25-45 years in good health. Here the CDR3 reads CASSAPGQYNEQFF. Here the CDR3 DNA reads TGTGCCAGCAGCGCTCCGGGACAATACAATGAGCAGTTCTTC.